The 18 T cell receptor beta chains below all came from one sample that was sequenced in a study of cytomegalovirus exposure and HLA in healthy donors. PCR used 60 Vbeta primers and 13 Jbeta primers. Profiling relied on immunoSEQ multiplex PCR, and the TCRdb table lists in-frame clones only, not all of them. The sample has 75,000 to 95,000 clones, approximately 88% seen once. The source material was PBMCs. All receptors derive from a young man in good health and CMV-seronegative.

The DNA of the CDR3 is TGTGCCAGCAGCTGGGGGACAGGCATTTCTGGGGCCAACGTCCTGACTTTC. Translated: CASSWGTGISGANVLTF. The chain has TRBV7-9 and TRBJ2-6, with 8 bases matching TRBD1. CDR1 and CDR2 from the germline V gene are SEHNR and FQNEAQ (reference sequence). CDR3 length: 17 residues. V was pared by 4 bases and J by 1 base, with 6 bases of the junction left unmatched.

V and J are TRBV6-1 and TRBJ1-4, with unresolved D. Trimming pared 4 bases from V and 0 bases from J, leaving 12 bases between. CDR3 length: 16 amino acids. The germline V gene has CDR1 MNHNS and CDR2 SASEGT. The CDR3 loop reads CASSAPALATNEKLFF. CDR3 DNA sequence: TGTGCCAGCAGTGCCCCAGCGCTTGCAACTAATGAAAAACTGTTTTTT.

In DNA form, the CDR3 reads TGTGCCAGTAGTTCGGACGGACTCTGGGGTGAAGCTTTCTTT. Translation gives CASSSDGLWGEAFF. This chain links TRBV19 with TRBJ1-1; D remains ambiguous. This CDR3 has 14 residues. Germline assignment: CDR1 LNHDA and CDR2 SQIVND (reference sequence). Trimming shortened V by 5 bases and J by 7 bases, and 17 bases separated the two germline ends.

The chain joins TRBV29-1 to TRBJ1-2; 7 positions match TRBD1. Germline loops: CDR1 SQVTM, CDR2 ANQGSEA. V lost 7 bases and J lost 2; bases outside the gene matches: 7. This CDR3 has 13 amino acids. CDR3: CSGGRQGNYGYTF. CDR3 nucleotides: TGCAGCGGGGGCCGACAGGGAAACTATGGCTACACCTTC.

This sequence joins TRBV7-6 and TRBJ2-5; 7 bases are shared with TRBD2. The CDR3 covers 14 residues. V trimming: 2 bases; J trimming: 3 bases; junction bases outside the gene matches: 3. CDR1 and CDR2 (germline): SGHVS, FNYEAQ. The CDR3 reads CASSLRDYKETQYF. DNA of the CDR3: TGTGCCAGCAGCTTAAGGGACTACAAAGAGACCCAGTACTTC.

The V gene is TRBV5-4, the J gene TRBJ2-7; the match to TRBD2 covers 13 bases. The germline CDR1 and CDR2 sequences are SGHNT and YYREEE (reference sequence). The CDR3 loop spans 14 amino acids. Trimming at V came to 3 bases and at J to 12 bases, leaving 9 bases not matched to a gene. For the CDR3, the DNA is TGTGCCAGCAGCTCGGGACTAGCGGGAACGATTTGGTACTTC. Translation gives CASSSGLAGTIWYF.

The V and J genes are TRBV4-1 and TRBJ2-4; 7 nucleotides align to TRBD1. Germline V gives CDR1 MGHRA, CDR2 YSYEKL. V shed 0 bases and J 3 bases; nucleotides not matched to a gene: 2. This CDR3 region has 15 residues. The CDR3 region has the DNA TGCGCCAGCAGCCAAGACGGACAGGACAAAAACATTCAGTACTTC. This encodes CASSQDGQDKNIQYF.

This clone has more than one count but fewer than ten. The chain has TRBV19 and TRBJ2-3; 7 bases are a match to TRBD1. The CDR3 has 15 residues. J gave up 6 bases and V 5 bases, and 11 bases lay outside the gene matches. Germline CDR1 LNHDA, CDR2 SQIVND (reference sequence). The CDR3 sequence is CASSPGQIIGDTQYF. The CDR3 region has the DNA TGTGCCAGTAGTCCGGGACAGATAATAGGGGATACGCAGTATTTT.

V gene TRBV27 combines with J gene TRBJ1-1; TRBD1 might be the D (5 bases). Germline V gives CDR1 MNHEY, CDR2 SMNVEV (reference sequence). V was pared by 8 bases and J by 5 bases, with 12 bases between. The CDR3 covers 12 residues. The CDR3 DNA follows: TGTGCCAGCGCGGGACCTCGGACTGAAGCTTTCTTT. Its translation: CASAGPRTEAFF.

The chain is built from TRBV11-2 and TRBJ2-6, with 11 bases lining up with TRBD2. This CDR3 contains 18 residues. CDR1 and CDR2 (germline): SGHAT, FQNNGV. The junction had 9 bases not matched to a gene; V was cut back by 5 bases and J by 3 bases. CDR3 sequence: CASSVTILAGGGANVLTF. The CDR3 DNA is TGTGCCAGCAGCGTTACTATTCTAGCGGGAGGTGGGGCCAACGTCCTGACTTTC.

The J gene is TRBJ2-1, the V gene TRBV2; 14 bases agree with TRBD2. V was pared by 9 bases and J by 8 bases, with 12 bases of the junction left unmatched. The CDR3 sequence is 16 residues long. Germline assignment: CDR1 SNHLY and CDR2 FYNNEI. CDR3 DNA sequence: TGTGCCAGGGGTGAGGCGGGACTAGCGGGAGTACATGAGCAGTTCTTC. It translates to CARGEAGLAGVHEQFF.

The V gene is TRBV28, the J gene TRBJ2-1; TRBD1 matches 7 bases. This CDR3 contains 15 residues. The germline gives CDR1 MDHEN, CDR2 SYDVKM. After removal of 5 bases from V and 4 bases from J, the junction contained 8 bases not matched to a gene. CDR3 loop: CASSPPTGWYNEQFF. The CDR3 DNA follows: TGTGCCAGCAGTCCTCCGACAGGGTGGTACAATGAGCAGTTCTTC.

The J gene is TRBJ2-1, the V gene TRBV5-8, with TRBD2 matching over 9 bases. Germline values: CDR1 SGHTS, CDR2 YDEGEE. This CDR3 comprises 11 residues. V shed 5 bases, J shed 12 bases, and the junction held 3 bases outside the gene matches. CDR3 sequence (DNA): TGTGCCAGCAGTAAAGCGGGAGGGCAGTTCTTC. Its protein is CASSKAGGQFF.

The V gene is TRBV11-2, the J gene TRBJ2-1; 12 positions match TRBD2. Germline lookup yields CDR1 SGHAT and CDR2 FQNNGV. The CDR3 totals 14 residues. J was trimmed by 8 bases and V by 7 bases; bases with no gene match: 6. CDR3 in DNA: TGTGCCAGCATACCTAGCGGGAGGGTCGATGAGCAGTTCTTC. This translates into CASIPSGRVDEQFF.

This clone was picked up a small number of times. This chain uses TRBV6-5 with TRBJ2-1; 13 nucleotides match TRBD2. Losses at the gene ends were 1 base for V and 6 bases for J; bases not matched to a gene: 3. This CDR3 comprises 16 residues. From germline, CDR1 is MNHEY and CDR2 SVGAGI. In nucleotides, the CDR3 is TGTGCCAGCAGTTACTGGACTAGCGGGAGAAGCAATGAGCAGTTCTTC. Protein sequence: CASSYWTSGRSNEQFF.

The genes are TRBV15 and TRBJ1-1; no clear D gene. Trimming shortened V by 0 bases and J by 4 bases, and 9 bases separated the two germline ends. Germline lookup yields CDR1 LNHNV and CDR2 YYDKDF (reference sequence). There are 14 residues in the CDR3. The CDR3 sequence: CATSRDLSSTEAFF. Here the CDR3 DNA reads TGTGCCACCAGCAGAGATCTCTCCAGCACTGAAGCTTTCTTT.

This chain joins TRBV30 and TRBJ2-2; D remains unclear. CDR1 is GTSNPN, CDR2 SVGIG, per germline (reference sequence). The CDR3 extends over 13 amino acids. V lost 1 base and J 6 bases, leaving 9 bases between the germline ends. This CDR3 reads CAWSDHASGELFF. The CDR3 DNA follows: TGTGCCTGGAGTGATCATGCGTCCGGGGAGCTGTTTTTT.

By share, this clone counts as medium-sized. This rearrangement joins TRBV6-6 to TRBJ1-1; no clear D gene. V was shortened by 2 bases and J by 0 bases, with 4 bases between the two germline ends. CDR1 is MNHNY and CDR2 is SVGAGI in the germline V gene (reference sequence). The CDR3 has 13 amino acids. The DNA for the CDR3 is TGTGCCAGCAGTTACACGGTGAACACTGAAGCTTTCTTT. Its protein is CASSYTVNTEAFF.